Each of the 30 T cell receptor beta chains below was sequenced from the same sample in a study of T-cell reconstitution after alpha-beta-depleted transplantation in children. Unique molecular identifiers tagged the TCRbeta library. Using its own MiXCR run on the PCR reads, TCRdb lists one record per CDR3 protein. The sample lists 450,000 to 700,000 distinct CDR3 sequences; roughly 30% were seen once. Here the sequenced sample was PBMCs, taken before TCRalphabeta/CD19-depleted stem cell transplant. These receptors were taken from a boy in the first two years of life with Wiskott-Aldrich syndrome, due to receive a stem cell transplant.

This clonotype was seen a few times. The rearrangement links TRBV7-2 to TRBJ2-3, with a weak D call TRBD2 (6 bases). The CDR3 sequence is 16 residues long. Trimming pared 1 base from V and 2 bases from J, leaving 13 bases between. Germline values: CDR1 SGHTA, CDR2 FQGNSA. CDR3 region: CASSLVSGVYTDTQYF. Written as DNA, the CDR3 is TGTGCCAGCAGCTTAGTTAGCGGAGTATACACAGATACGCAGTATTTT.

The sample holds a few counts of this clonotype. V gene TRBV20-1 combines with J gene TRBJ2-7, with D tentatively TRBD2 (6 bases). The CDR3 length is 15 residues. V dropped 5 bases and J dropped 0 bases, with 17 bases sitting between them. The V gene's germline CDR1 is DFQATT and CDR2 SNEGSKA (reference sequence). The CDR3 coding sequence is TGCAGTGCTCATAGCGGCAGTCAGAACTCCTACGAGCAGTACTTC. This codes for CSAHSGSQNSYEQYF.

This clonotype was seen just once. The chain combines TRBV5-1 with TRBJ2-1, with 9 bases aligning to TRBD2. The CDR3 is 16 amino acids. CDR1 SGHRS and CDR2 YFSETQ come from the germline V gene. V shed 3 bases and J 5 bases; nucleotides not matched to a gene: 9. The DNA of the CDR3 is TGCGCCAGCAGCTCAAGGACTAGCGAAATAAACAATGAGCAGTTCTTC. This sequence encodes CASSSRTSEINNEQFF.

The rearrangement links TRBV20-1 to TRBJ2-1; 8 nucleotides align to TRBD1. CDR1 DFQATT and CDR2 SNEGSKA come from the germline V gene (reference sequence). The length of the CDR3 is 15 residues. Germline trimming cut 1 base from V and 4 bases from J; bases unmatched to any gene: 6. As DNA, the CDR3 is TGCAGTGCTAGAGGGGGACAGGACTTTTACAATGAGCAGTTCTTC. As protein: CSARGGQDFYNEQFF.

The chain recombines TRBV7-8 with TRBJ2-6; tentative D call: TRBD1 (6 bases). CDR1 SGHVS and CDR2 FQNEAQ come from the germline V gene. Deletions cut 2 bases from V and 0 bases from J, with 11 bases between. The CDR3 is made up of 17 amino acids. In DNA form, the CDR3 reads TGTGCCAGCAGCTTAAACAGGGCTAACTCTGGGGCCAACGTCCTGACTTTC. As protein: CASSLNRANSGANVLTF.

V is TRBV5-6 and J is TRBJ2-7, with D perhaps matching TRBD2 (5 bases). The CDR3 is 14 amino acids. Looked up from germline, CDR1 is SGHDT and CDR2 is YYEEEE. Between the trimmed V and J ends, which lost 2 bases and 0 bases, there was a span of 9 bases. CDR3 sequence (DNA): TGTGCCAGCAGCTTAAGGACTTACTCCTACGAGCAGTACTTC. Residues: CASSLRTYSYEQYF.

This clonotype was recorded a few times. The J gene is TRBJ2-1, the V gene TRBV20-1; 8 nucleotides agree with TRBD2. The CDR3 is 14 amino acids. Germline V CDR1 and CDR2: DFQATT, SNEGSKA (reference sequence). J gave up 5 bases and V 6 bases, and 9 bases lay outside the gene matches. The CDR3 DNA is TGCAGTGCGGATACTAGCGGTCGAAACAATGAGCAGTTCTTC. Translating gives CSADTSGRNNEQFF.

The chain couples TRBV6-2 or TRBV6-3 to TRBJ2-5; a weak D match, TRBD1 (5 bases). From germline, CDR1 is MNHEY and CDR2 SVGEGT. This CDR3 contains 17 residues. The V end was cut by 2 bases, the J end by 2 bases, with 18 bases between. The CDR3 DNA reads as TGTGCCAGCAGTTACGGCTTCGTAAGGGGCGGTCAAGAGACCCAGTACTTC. Translated, it gives CASSYGFVRGGQETQYF.

There are a few counts of this clonotype. J is TRBJ1-5 and V is TRBV12-3 or TRBV12-4; 7 bases agree with TRBD1. CDR3 length: 14 amino acids. Trimming removed 5 bases from V and 7 bases from J; junction bases left unmatched: 8. CDR3 sequence (DNA): TGTGCCAGCAGTCCCCTCACAGGGGACCAGCCCCAGCATTTT. Its protein is CASSPLTGDQPQHF.

This chain connects TRBV4-2 to TRBJ2-2; 9 nucleotides match TRBD2. Germline loops: CDR1 LGHNA, CDR2 YNFKEQ. This CDR3 has 16 amino acids. Trimming removed 2 bases from V and 2 bases from J; junction bases left unmatched: 3. The CDR3 DNA is TGTGCCAGCAGCCAACCGCTAGCGGGAAACACCGGGGAGCTGTTTTTT. Protein product: CASSQPLAGNTGELFF.

This clonotype was seen more than once but under ten times. The chain is built from TRBV5-1 and TRBJ2-3, with D tentatively TRBD1 (5 bases). The CDR3 covers 17 residues. V lost 4 bases to trimming and J lost 1 base, with 19 bases between them. Germline V gene data show CDR1 as SGHRS and CDR2 as YFSETQ. The CDR3 sequence: CASSGTPMVRGTDTQYF. DNA for the CDR3: TGCGCCAGCAGCGGAACCCCAATGGTCAGGGGCACAGATACGCAGTATTTT.

This clonotype was detected a few times. The CDR3 coding sequence is TGTGCCACCAGCAGAGAAGCGACAGGGCTGGATGAGCAGTTCTTC. Its protein is CATSREATGLDEQFF. This chain joins TRBV15 and TRBJ2-1; 7 nucleotides match TRBD1. The trim removed 0 bases at V and 8 bases at J, leaving 7 bases unmatched. Germline loops: CDR1 LNHNV, CDR2 YYDKDF (reference sequence). CDR3 length equals 15 residues.

The chain is built from TRBV7-2 and TRBJ2-7; D gene uncertain. Germline V gene lookup returns CDR1 SGHTA and CDR2 FQGNSA. V lost 0 bases, J lost 6 bases, and 9 bases lay in between. This CDR3 has 13 amino acids. CDR3 DNA: TGTGCCAGCAGCTTAGCGCGGCTCTTCGAGCAGTACTTC. Its translation: CASSLARLFEQYF. Full variable domain (outside the CDR3, taken from reference TRBV7-2 and TRBJ2-7): GAGVSQSPSNKVTEKGKDVELRCDPISGHTALYWYRQSLGQGLEFLIYFQGNSAPDKSGLPSDRFSAERTGGSVSTLTIQRTQQEDSAVYLCASSLARLFEQYFGPGTRLTVT.

CDR3 loop: CASSARPGQPYEQYF. CDR3 nucleotide sequence: TGTGCCAGCAGTGCACGGCCGGGACAGCCCTACGAGCAGTACTTC. J is TRBJ2-7 and V is TRBV27, with 7 bases that match TRBD1. The CDR3 consists of 15 residues. Germline V lookup: CDR1 MNHEY, CDR2 SMNVEV (reference sequence). Trimming at V came to 5 bases and at J to 2 bases, leaving 9 bases not matched to a gene.

This chain links TRBV5-1 with TRBJ2-2; D perhaps matches TRBD2 (5 bases). CDR3 length equals 14 residues. Trimming shortened V by 1 base and J by 4 bases, and 8 bases separated the two germline ends. CDR1 and CDR2 (germline): SGHRS, YFSETQ. The CDR3 nucleotides read TGCGCCAGCAGCTTGCTGAGGGCCACCGGGGAGCTGTTTTTT. Translation gives CASSLLRATGELFF.

This clonotype appeared a few times. This chain connects TRBV4-1 to TRBJ1-2; D possibly corresponds to TRBD1 (5 bases). This CDR3 is built from 12 residues. Trimming took off 3 bases at V and 7 bases at J, with 9 bases between the two ends. Germline V gene sequence: CDR1 MGHRA, CDR2 YSYEKL. Here the CDR3 reads CASSQGVFGYTF. The CDR3 nucleotides are TGCGCCAGCAGCCAGGGGGTCTTTGGCTACACCTTC.

This chain connects TRBV3-1 to TRBJ2-7, with 7 bases matching TRBD2. Germline values: CDR1 LGHDT, CDR2 YNNKEL (reference sequence). The CDR3 sequence is 13 residues long. The ends lost 4 bases at V and 5 bases at J; junction bases unmatched: 5. Here the CDR3 DNA reads TGTGCCAGCAGCCGACTAGCTAGAGACGAGCAGTACTTC. Translating gives CASSRLARDEQYF.

In this sample, this clonotype turned up once. This chain links TRBV5-1 with TRBJ1-6; 7 bases map to TRBD1. Germline CDR1 reads SGHRS; CDR2 reads YFSETQ. The CDR3 is 15 residues long. V gave up 4 bases and J gave up 7 bases; unmatched junction bases: 8. The CDR3 nucleotides read TGCGCCAGCAGCCTTTCGACAGGGCGGAATTCACCCCTCCACTTT. Protein: CASSLSTGRNSPLHF.

The rearrangement links TRBV20-1 to TRBJ1-2; unclear D gene. The ends were cut back, 5 bases at V and 6 bases at J, with 16 bases in the middle. CDR1 is DFQATT, CDR2 SNEGSKA, per germline (reference sequence). This CDR3 has 13 residues. The CDR3 loop is CSAPQPVGHGYTF. CDR3 DNA: TGCAGTGCTCCCCAGCCAGTGGGTCATGGCTACACCTTC.

This chain uses TRBV12-3 or TRBV12-4 with TRBJ2-5; D perhaps matches TRBD2 (7 bases). The V end was cut by 3 bases, the J end by 5 bases, with 16 bases between. The CDR3 has 15 amino acids. This chain's CDR3 is CASSLGAGALETQYF. The CDR3, as DNA: TGTGCCAGCAGTTTGGGGGCGGGAGCGCTCGAGACCCAGTACTTC.

The V and J genes are TRBV12-3 or TRBV12-4 and TRBJ2-7; 11 nucleotides align to TRBD2. This CDR3 has 20 amino acids. The J segment lost 2 bases and the V segment lost 2 bases, leaving 17 bases of the junction unmatched. CDR3 in DNA: TGTGCCAGCAGTTTAACGTCCGGTGGTGGGGAACTAGCGGGAGCCTACGAGCAGTACTTC. This gives the protein CASSLTSGGGELAGAYEQYF.

This clonotype appeared a single time. The chain combines TRBV5-1 with TRBJ2-2, with 7 bases identical to TRBD1. Germline V CDR1 and CDR2: SGHRS, YFSETQ. The CDR3 is made up of 15 amino acids. Unmatched junction bases numbered 9, after V lost 4 bases and J lost 6 bases. As DNA, the CDR3 is TGCGCCAGCAGCATCGCCGGGACAGCGCCCGGGGAGCTGTTTTTT. Encoded protein: CASSIAGTAPGELFF.

This clonotype was seen a handful of times. The rearrangement uses TRBV7-9 and TRBJ2-1, with TRBD1 identical over 9 bases. The CDR3 has 12 residues. Germline V gives CDR1 SEHNR, CDR2 FQNEAQ (reference sequence). The V gene end was trimmed by 5 bases and the J gene end by 8 bases; junction bases not matched to a gene: 1. The CDR3 loop is CASSRTGDEQFF. Here the CDR3 DNA reads TGTGCCAGCAGCCGGACAGGGGATGAGCAGTTCTTC.

The gene calls are TRBV7-3 and TRBJ2-3; no firm D call. The V gene lost 3 bases and the J gene lost 0 bases, with 13 bases spanning the gap. Germline CDR1 SGHTA, CDR2 FQGTGA. This CDR3 is built from 16 residues. The CDR3 DNA reads as TGTGCCAGCAGCTTCACGGCCAGGCTAAGCACAGATACGCAGTATTTT. Translating gives CASSFTARLSTDTQYF.

The rearrangement links TRBV5-1 to TRBJ2-5; 7 bases line up with TRBD2. Losses at the gene ends were 1 base for V and 5 bases for J; bases not matched to a gene: 11. The CDR3 length is 16 residues. Germline assignment: CDR1 SGHRS and CDR2 YFSETQ. CDR3 in amino acids: CASSLSSGRDWETQYF. The CDR3 DNA reads TGCGCCAGCAGCTTGAGTAGCGGGCGGGACTGGGAGACCCAGTACTTC.

This clonotype was observed a handful of times. The chain has TRBV30 and TRBJ2-1; 10 nucleotides match TRBD2. V was pared by 3 bases and J by 4 bases, with 6 bases of the junction left unmatched. The CDR3 has 15 residues. Germline CDR1 is GTSNPN and CDR2 is SVGIG (reference sequence). The CDR3 DNA sequence: TGTGCCTGGAGGGCGGGACTAGCGCCTTACAATGAGCAGTTCTTC. Translation gives CAWRAGLAPYNEQFF. The full variable domain, completed using reference TRBV30 and TRBJ2-1, is SQTIHQWPATLVQPVGSPLSLECTVEGTSNPNLYWYRQAAGRGLQLLFYSVGIGQISSEVPQNLSASRPQDRQFILSSKKLLLSDSGFYLCAWRAGLAPYNEQFFGPGTRLTVL.

This clonotype appeared once. At one end, the junction sequence differs from germline, possibly due to a read error. The J gene is TRBJ2-6, the V gene TRBV12-3 or TRBV12-4, with D possibly being TRBD1 (5 bases). This CDR3 region has 16 residues. The CDR3 reads CASTRLQGSGANGLTF. In DNA form, the CDR3 reads TGTGCCAGCACTCGGCTTCAGGGCTCTGGGGCCAACGGCCTGACTTTC.

The chain recombines TRBV7-6 with TRBJ1-2; D ambiguous. CDR1 and CDR2 (germline): SGHVS, FNYEAQ. Trimming shortened V by 3 bases and J by 3 bases, and 11 bases separated the two germline ends. The CDR3 sequence is 14 residues long. The CDR3 nucleotides are TGTGCCAGCAGCTTGATAGGTCCCGACTATGGCTACACCTTC. Its translation is CASSLIGPDYGYTF.

The chain couples TRBV11-2 to TRBJ2-1, with D possibly matching TRBD2 (5 bases). CDR1 and CDR2 from the germline V gene are SGHAT and FQNNGV. The V end was cut by 1 base, the J end by 8 bases, with 12 bases between. CDR3 size: 14 residues. This chain's CDR3 is CASSLAGLRDEQFF. As DNA, the CDR3 is TGTGCCAGCAGCTTAGCGGGTTTGCGGGATGAGCAGTTCTTC.

This clonotype was picked up a small number of times. V and J are TRBV12-3 or TRBV12-4 and TRBJ2-2, with D hard to call. V lost 6 bases to trimming and J lost 3 bases, with 5 bases between them. The CDR3 has 12 amino acids. The CDR3 here is CASRTDTGELFF. For the CDR3, the DNA is TGTGCCAGCAGGACGGACACCGGGGAGCTGTTTTTT.